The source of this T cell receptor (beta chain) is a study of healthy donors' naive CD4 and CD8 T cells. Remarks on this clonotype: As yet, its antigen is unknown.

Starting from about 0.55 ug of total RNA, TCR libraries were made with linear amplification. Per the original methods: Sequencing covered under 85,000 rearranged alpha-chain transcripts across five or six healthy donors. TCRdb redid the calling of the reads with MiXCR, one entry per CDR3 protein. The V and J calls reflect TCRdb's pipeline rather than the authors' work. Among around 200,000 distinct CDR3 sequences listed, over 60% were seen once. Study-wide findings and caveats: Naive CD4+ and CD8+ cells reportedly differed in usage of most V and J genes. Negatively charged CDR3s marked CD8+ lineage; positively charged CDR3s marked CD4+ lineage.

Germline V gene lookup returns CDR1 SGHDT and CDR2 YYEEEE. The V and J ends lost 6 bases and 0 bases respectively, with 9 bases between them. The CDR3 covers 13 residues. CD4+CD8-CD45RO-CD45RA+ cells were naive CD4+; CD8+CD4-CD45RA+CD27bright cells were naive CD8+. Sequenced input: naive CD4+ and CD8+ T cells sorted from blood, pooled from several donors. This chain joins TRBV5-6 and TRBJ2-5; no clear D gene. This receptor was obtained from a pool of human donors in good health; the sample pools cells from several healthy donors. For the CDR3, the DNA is TGTGCCAGCAAGGACCGGAACCAAGAGACCCAGTACTTC. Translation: CASKDRNQETQYF.